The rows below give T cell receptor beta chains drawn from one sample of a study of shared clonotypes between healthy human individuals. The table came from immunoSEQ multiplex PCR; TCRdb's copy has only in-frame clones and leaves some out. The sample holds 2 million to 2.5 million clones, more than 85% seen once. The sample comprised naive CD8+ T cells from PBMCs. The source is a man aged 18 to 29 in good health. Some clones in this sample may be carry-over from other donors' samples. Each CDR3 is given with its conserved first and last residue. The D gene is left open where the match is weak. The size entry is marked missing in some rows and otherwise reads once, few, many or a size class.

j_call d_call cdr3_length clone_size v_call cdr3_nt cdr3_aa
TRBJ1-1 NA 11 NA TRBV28 TGTGCCAGCAACGAGGGGGGTGAAGCTTTCTTT CASNEGGEAFF
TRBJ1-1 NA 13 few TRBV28 TGTGCCAGCAGTCTGGCCCCGGACATCGCCGGTTTCTTT CASSLAPDIAGFF
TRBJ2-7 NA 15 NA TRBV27 TGTGCCAGCAGTTTTATTCCGGCCTACGACTACGAGCAGTACTTC CASSFIPAYDYEQYF
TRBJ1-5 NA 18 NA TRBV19 TGTGCCAGTAGTATTCCCTTGAAAGAAGGGATTAGCAATCAGCCCCAGCATTTT CASSIPLKEGISNQPQHF
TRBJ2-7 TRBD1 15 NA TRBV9 TGTGCCAGCAGCGCCGGGACAGGGGCGACCTACGAGCAGTACTTC CASSAGTGATYEQYF
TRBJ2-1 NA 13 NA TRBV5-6 TGTGCCAGCAGCCAAGGGACTCTGAATGAGCAGTTCTTC CASSQGTLNEQFF
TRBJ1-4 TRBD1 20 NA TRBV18 TGTGCCAGCTCACCATCGGTCTTGGACAGGGGGCTCGCAGGTTGGGAAAAACTGTTTTTT CASSPSVLDRGLAGWEKLFF
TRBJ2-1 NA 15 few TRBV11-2 TGTGCCAGCAGCTGGACTAGGGGGGGCCCGAATGAGCAGTTCTTC CASSWTRGGPNEQFF
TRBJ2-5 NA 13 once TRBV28 TGTGCCAGCAGCACTCAGGGGTGGGAGACCCAGTACTTC CASSTQGWETQYF
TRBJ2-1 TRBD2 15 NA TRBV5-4 TGTGCCAGCAGCTTAACAGCGGGAGGGCCGCATGAGCAGTTCTTC CASSLTAGGPHEQFF
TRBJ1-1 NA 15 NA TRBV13 TGTGCCAGCAGCCCCCGGGGGACACTGAACACTGAAGCTTTCTTT CASSPRGTLNTEAFF
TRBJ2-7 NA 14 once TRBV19 TGTGCCAGTAGTCAACCCGACAACCCCTACGAGCAGTACTTC CASSQPDNPYEQYF
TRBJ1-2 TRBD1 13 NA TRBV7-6 TGTGCCAGCAGCCGAGGGACAGACTATGGCTACACCTTC CASSRGTDYGYTF
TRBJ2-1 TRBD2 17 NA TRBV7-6 TGTGCCAGCAGCTTCATCGGACTAGCGGGAGGGGAGGGGGAGCAGTTCTTC CASSFIGLAGGEGEQFF
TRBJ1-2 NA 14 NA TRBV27 TGTGCCAGCAGTTTACGGGGAGGGCAGCATGGCTACACCTTC CASSLRGGQHGYTF
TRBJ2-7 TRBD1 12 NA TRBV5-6 TGTGCCAGCAGCTTGGGACAGGGAAAAAAGTACTTC CASSLGQGKKYF
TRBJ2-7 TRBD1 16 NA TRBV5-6 TGTGCCAGCAGCTTGGGGCGGGCAGGGGGCCGGAACGAGCAGTACTTC CASSLGRAGGRNEQYF
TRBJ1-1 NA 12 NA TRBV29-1 TGCAGCGCCGGCCCGCGGAACACTGAAGCTTTCTTT CSAGPRNTEAFF
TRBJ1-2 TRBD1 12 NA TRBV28 TGTGCCAGCGGACAGGGGGCGAATGGCTACACCTTC CASGQGANGYTF
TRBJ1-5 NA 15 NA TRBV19 TGTGCCAGTTCTATACTCCGGTGGCTAGGGCAGCCCCAGCATTTT CASSILRWLGQPQHF
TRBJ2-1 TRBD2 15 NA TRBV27 TGTGCCAGCAGTTGGGGAGCGGGAGGGCTGAGTGAGCAGTTCTTC CASSWGAGGLSEQFF
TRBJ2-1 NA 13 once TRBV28 TGTGCCAGCAGCTTAACGACAGCTGATGAGCAGTTCTTC CASSLTTADEQFF
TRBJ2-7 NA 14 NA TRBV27 TGTGCCAGCAGTTCGACGACGAGGGGCTACGAGCAGTACTTC CASSSTTRGYEQYF
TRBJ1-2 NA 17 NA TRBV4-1 TGCGCCAGCAGCCAAGTACATAGTCCAGGGGAGAGCTATGGCTACACCTTC CASSQVHSPGESYGYTF
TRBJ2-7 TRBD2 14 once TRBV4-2 TGTGCCAGCAGCCAAGGGACTAGCGGGTACGAGCAGTACTTC CASSQGTSGYEQYF
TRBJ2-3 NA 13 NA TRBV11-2 TGTGCGTGCGAGGGAAGTAGTACAGATACGCAGTATTTT CACEGSSTDTQYF
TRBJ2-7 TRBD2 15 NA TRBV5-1 TGCGCCAGCAGCCCTCGACTAGCGGACTCCTACGAGCAGTACTTC CASSPRLADSYEQYF
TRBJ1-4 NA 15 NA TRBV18 TGTGCCAGCCGCGAACTAGGGGCGGCTAATGAAAAACTGTTTTTT CASRELGAANEKLFF
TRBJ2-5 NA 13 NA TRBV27 TGTGCCAGCGGGGAAAGGGGAGAGGAGACCCAGTACTTC CASGERGEETQYF
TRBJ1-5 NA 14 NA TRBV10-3 TGTGCCATCAGTGTAGGCGGCAGAGATCAGCCCCAGCATTTT CAISVGGRDQPQHF
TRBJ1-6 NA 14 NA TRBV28 TGTGCCAGCAGTTTTGTACAGGGACGTTCACCCCTCCACTTT CASSFVQGRSPLHF
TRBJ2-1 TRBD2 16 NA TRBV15 TGTGCCACCAGCAGAGATCCGGGACTAGCGGACAATGAGCAGTTCTTC CATSRDPGLADNEQFF